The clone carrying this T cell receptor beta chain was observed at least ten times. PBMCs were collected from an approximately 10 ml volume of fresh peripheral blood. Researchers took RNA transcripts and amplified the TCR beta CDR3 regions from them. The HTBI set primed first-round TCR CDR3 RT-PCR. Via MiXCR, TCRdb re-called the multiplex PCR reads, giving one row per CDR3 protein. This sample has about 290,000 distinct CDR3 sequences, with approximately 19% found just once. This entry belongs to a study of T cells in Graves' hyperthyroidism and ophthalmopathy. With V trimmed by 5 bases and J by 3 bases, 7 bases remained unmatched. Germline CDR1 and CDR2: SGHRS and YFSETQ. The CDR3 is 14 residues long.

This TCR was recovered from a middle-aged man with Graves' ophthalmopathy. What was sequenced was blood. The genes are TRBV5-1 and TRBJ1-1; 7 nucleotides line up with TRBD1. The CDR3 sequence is CASSFTGADTEAFF. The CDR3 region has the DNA TGCGCCAGCAGTTTTACAGGGGCGGACACTGAAGCTTTCTTT.